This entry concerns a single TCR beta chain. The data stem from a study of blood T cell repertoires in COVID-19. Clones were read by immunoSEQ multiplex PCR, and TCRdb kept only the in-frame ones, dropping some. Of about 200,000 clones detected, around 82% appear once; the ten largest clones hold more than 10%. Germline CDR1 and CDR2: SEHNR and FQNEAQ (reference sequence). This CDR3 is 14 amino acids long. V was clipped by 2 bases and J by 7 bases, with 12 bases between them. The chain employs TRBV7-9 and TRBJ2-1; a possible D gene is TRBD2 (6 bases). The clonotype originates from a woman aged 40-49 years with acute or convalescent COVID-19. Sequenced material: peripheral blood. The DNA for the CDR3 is TGTGCCAGCAGCTTACAGTCGGGAGTTAATGAGCAGTTCTTC. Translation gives CASSLQSGVNEQFF.